This entry is about one T cell receptor (beta chain). Its target is unknown. Assay: immunoSEQ multiplex PCR; the TCRdb copy retains only in-frame clones and omits some. Here the sample spans some 270,000 clones, approximately 90% being singletons. Treatment defined: roughly 20 received Ad26.COV2.S at low or high dose, single or two shots; 5 received placebo; per-sample allocation not given. All samples were drawn on day 63, counting from the first vaccine or placebo injection. The vaccine delivered Wuhan-strain SARS-CoV-2 spike through an Ad26 vector. This CDR3 contains 17 residues. V dropped 0 bases and J dropped 5 bases, with 19 bases sitting between them. CDR1 is SGHDN, CDR2 FVKESK, per germline. The sample belongs to a study of Ad26.COV2.S vaccination and SARS-CoV-2 variants. Study background: Once, or twice with 56 days between doses, Ad26.COV2.S was given intramuscularly. Study conclusions and caveats: Non-spike TCR breadth was similar in vaccine and placebo recipients.

V usage is TRBV14 and J usage is TRBJ1-2; D unresolved. The sequence derives from a person between 18 and 65 years old who received the Ad26.COV2.S COVID-19 vaccine or a placebo. Source: peripheral blood, taken in a trial of Ad26.COV2.S vaccine versus placebo. The CDR3: CASSQEKEKAVGYGYTF. The CDR3 DNA reads as TGTGCCAGCAGCCAAGAAAAAGAGAAGGCGGTGGGTTATGGCTACACCTTC.